The T cell receptor (beta chain) under discussion was sequenced for a study of blood T cells in healthy people across ages (dated by TCRdb to between 2015 and 2016). A note on the overall study: In model experiments, template switching captured about one uniquely barcoded TCR beta cDNA molecule for every two T cells. The donors were split into four age groups: young (average 16 years), middle-aged (over 35), aged (more than 60) and long-lived (over 75). Two additional independent replicas of 1 million unique cDNA reads from the same blood draw were analyzed for two donors (one aged 18 to 30 and one aged 80 or older). The study measured age-related changes in TCR beta repertoire diversity using deep sequencing normalized with unique cDNA molecular identifiers. To avoid experimental bias, donors of different ages were spread randomly across the sequencing lanes. Broad study findings and their caveats: As age increased, observed TCR beta diversity per million T cells dropped in a roughly linear way, and a significant reduction was already evident by age about 40. Donor CMV infection status was unknown, potentially confounding age-related changes in expanded clonotypes. Compared with the aged group, the long-lived group had more naive CD4+ T cells, fewer expanded clones and increased TCR diversity, a pattern suggesting age selection. Estimates of total diversity based on one million sequenced T cells were regarded as lower bounds and as underestimates. Bulk unsorted PBMC profiling prevented conclusive comparison of naive and antigen-experienced compartments. The percentage of naive T cells measured by flow cytometry correlated strongly with observed TCR beta diversity.

This clonotype was seen more than once but under ten times. Its target antigen remains unknown. No clone much larger than this one lies a single base away; base qualities are absent. The germline V gene sets CDR1 to SQVTM and CDR2 to ANQGSEA. Trimming costs V 7 bases and J 8 bases, and their ends lie 20 bases apart. Counted from cysteine to phenylalanine, this CDR3 has 13 amino acids. The kept DNA is CDR3 alone, 39 bases in frame from the first base. The library was built by means of 5' RACE. Sequencing took place on an Illumina HiSeq 2500. The second PCR ran for roughly 7 to 11 cycles and used a J-beta primer mix along with a sample-barcoded 5' primer. A unique molecular identifier was introduced onto each TCR beta cDNA molecule by a template-switch 5' adaptor carrying 12 random nucleotides. At least 2.5 million CDR3-containing paired-end reads were obtained from each sample. The Mint cDNA synthesis kit, primed by a TRBC-specific oligonucleotide, was used to synthesize first-strand cDNA from all RNA. After uracil-DNA glycosylase treatment, a first 18-cycle PCR used universal primers M1SS and BC2_uni_R on all cDNA. The published analysis was carried out like this. Normalization of each sample was performed by random selection of 1 million high-quality reads, each carrying a distinct molecular identifier. Instead of being binned into consensus sequences, reads with shared molecular identifiers were discarded. MiTCR, with a Q25 quality threshold and the strictest error-elimination algorithm, was used for CDR3 identification, clonotype clustering and error correction. A nonparametric unseen species model using Euler transformation provided a lower-bound estimate of total TCR beta diversity. The public reads were reprocessed in TCRdb via fastp at Q25 and MiXCR, keeping in-frame beta chains. Rows with a matching CDR3 protein are joined into one entry that keeps the most common DNA and genes. The V and J calls and clone size come from TCRdb's table, not from the authors' own analysis. In all, the sample holds about 640,000 distinct CDR3 sequences, and 58% of those were seen once. The ten most abundant clones make up roughly 34% of the sample.

Systemically healthy Caucasian individuals from Russia, 35 to 50 in total and aged about 6 to 95 years, were included as donors. Each donor gave about 11 milliliters of peripheral blood, drawn into EDTA-treated Vacutainer tubes. Ficoll-Paque density-gradient centrifugation was used to isolate PBMCs, with at least 6.5 million per sample. Trizol reagent was used to extract total RNA from PBMCs, with at least 5.5 micrograms per sample. For every donor, an aliquot of PBMCs went through flow cytometry to measure the percentages of naive CD45RAhigh/CD27high T cells. The V and J segments used are TRBV29-1 and TRBJ1-2, with TRBD1 tentatively as D gene (5 bases match). Sequenced input: blood. The receptor's source is a man aged 55 to 70 in good health. The CDR3 is CSARGVSGRGYTF. DNA sequence: TGCAGCGCCCGAGGGGTATCGGGTCGGGGCTACACCTTC.